Presented here are 26 T cell receptor beta chains from one specimen sequenced in a study of T cell repertoires in cytomegalovirus infection. A single record per CDR3 protein comes from TCRdb applying MiXCR to the reads. The table records under 800,000 distinct CDR3 sequences, approximately 25% of them present only once. Material: CD8+ T cells from PBMCs. Every receptor here comes from a human donor in good health (CMV status not recorded). Some clones in this sample may be carry-over from other donors' samples.

This clonotype was seen many times. This chain joins TRBV7-2 and TRBJ2-3; 12 nucleotides match TRBD2. Trimming cost V 5 bases and J 6 bases; bases outside gene matches: 3. This CDR3 region has 14 residues. Germline loops: CDR1 SGHTA, CDR2 FQGNSA. Written as DNA, the CDR3 is TGTGCCAGCAGCCTTGGGACTAGCGGGGATACGCAGTATTTT. It is translated as CASSLGTSGDTQYF.

This clonotype showed up many times. The chain is built from TRBV7-9 and TRBJ2-7; 10 positions agree with TRBD1. J lost 5 bases, V lost 6 bases, and 7 bases had no gene match. CDR1 and CDR2 (germline): SEHNR, FQNEAQ (reference sequence). This CDR3 comprises 14 residues. The CDR3 spells CASSLRDRGHEQYF. Here the CDR3 DNA reads TGTGCCAGCAGTCTCCGGGACAGGGGCCACGAGCAGTACTTC.

This clonotype was seen many times. This chain joins TRBV11-3 and TRBJ2-5; 7 nucleotides match TRBD2. The CDR3 has 13 residues. With V trimmed by 8 bases and J by 5 bases, 8 bases remained unmatched. Germline-derived CDR1 and CDR2 are SGHNT and YENEEA. CDR3 in amino acids: CASAGDDPETQYF. The DNA for the CDR3 is TGTGCCAGCGCGGGGGACGACCCGGAGACCCAGTACTTC.

CDR3 protein: CASSSAGGLQPQHF. As DNA, the CDR3 is TGTGCCAGCAGTTCGGCGGGGGGCTTGCAGCCCCAGCATTTT. This chain uses TRBV6-6 with TRBJ1-5; maybe TRBD1 (6 bases). Between the trimmed V and J ends, which lost 4 bases and 7 bases, there was a span of 14 bases. CDR3 length: 14 residues. CDR1 MNHNY and CDR2 SVGAGI come from the germline V gene (reference sequence).

The sample holds many counts of this clonotype. The chain carries TRBV7-9 and TRBJ2-7; D possibly corresponds to TRBD1 (6 bases). This CDR3 region has 12 residues. Germline V gene sequence: CDR1 SEHNR, CDR2 FQNEAQ (reference sequence). Trimming removed 4 bases from V and 4 bases from J, with 8 bases in between. This chain's CDR3 is CASSSDRYEQYV. DNA of the CDR3: TGTGCCAGCAGCTCAGACAGGTACGAGCAGTACGTC.

There are many counts of this clonotype. The CDR3 loop is CASSLAKQGGSTEAFF. CDR3 in DNA: TGTGCCAGCAGCTTAGCGAAACAGGGGGGGTCCACTGAAGCTTTCTTT. V and J are TRBV7-6 and TRBJ1-1, with 8 positions matching TRBD1. V was pared by 0 bases and J by 4 bases, with 7 bases of the junction left unmatched. The CDR3 extends over 16 amino acids. Germline values: CDR1 SGHVS, CDR2 FNYEAQ. Full variable domain (rest looked up from reference TRBV7-6 and TRBJ1-1): GAGVSQSPRYKVTKRGQDVALRCDPISGHVSLYWYRQALGQGPEFLTYFNYEAQQDKSGLPNDRFSAERPEGSISTLTIQRTEQRDSAMYRCASSLAKQGGSTEAFFGQGTRLTVV.

This clonotype has a handful of counts. The chain is built from TRBV20-1 and TRBJ1-2; TRBD1 aligns across 9 bases. Germline-derived CDR1 and CDR2 are DFQATT and SNEGSKA (reference sequence). CDR3 size: 14 residues. Trimming cost V 2 bases and J 7 bases; bases outside gene matches: 8. The CDR3 DNA reads TGCAGTGCTAGACGGGGACAGGGAAAGCCTGGCTACACCTTC. The encoded protein is CSARRGQGKPGYTF.

This clonotype was observed a few times. The V gene is TRBV6-1, the J gene TRBJ1-5; 10 nucleotides align to TRBD1. Germline V gives CDR1 MNHNS, CDR2 SASEGT. There are 14 residues in the CDR3. V lost 8 bases to trimming and J lost 7 bases; unmatched junction nucleotides: 8. The CDR3 nucleotides read TGTGCCAGCGGAGGGACAGGGGCCAACCAGCCCCAGCATTTT. Translating it yields CASGGTGANQPQHF.

This chain links TRBV18 with TRBJ2-3; D remains ambiguous. V was trimmed by 3 bases and J by 2 bases, leaving 9 bases between them. The CDR3 spans 14 residues. Per germline, CDR1 KGHSH and CDR2 LQKENI. CDR3 sequence (DNA): TGTGCCAGCTCACCCCTCCGGCCCACAGATACGCAGTATTTT. As protein: CASSPLRPTDTQYF.

This clonotype was counted between two and nine times. This chain joins TRBV7-6 and TRBJ1-4; possibly TRBD1 for D (5 bases). Trimming shortened V by 4 bases and J by 8 bases, and 38 bases separated the two germline ends. The CDR3 is made up of 22 amino acids. In germline, CDR1 is SGHVS, CDR2 FNYEAQ. The CDR3 DNA reads as TGTGCCAGCAGCTGGTTGGGACGGCAGGATACCCACTTTGTCCAACGCAGCGAAAAACTGTTTTTT. This encodes CASSWLGRQDTHFVQRSEKLFF. Together with reference TRBV7-6 and TRBJ1-4, the CDR3 gives the full variable domain: GAGVSQSPRYKVTKRGQDVALRCDPISGHVSLYWYRQALGQGPEFLTYFNYEAQQDKSGLPNDRFSAERPEGSISTLTIQRTEQRDSAMYRCASSWLGRQDTHFVQRSEKLFFGSGTQLSVL.

This clonotype was recorded many times. This chain links TRBV7-2 with TRBJ1-6; no firm D call. Between the trimmed V and J ends, which lost 3 bases and 0 bases, there was a span of 3 bases. There are 14 residues in the CDR3. From germline, CDR1 is SGHTA and CDR2 FQGNSA. CDR3 residues: CASSLGSYNSPLHF. The DNA of the CDR3 is TGTGCCAGCAGCTTGGGCTCCTATAATTCACCCCTCCACTTT. The whole variable domain, remainder taken from reference TRBV7-2 and TRBJ1-6, is GAGVSQSPSNKVTEKGKDVELRCDPISGHTALYWYRQSLGQGLEFLIYFQGNSAPDKSGLPSDRFSAERTGGSVSTLTIQRTQQEDSAVYLCASSLGSYNSPLHFGNGTRLTVT.

Concerning this clonotype itself: Given a much more abundant clone one base away, this may be a read error. V usage is TRBV2 and J usage is TRBJ1-1; D gene uncertain. The CDR3 has 10 amino acids. With 6 bases removed from V and 7 bases from J, the gap between germline ends came to 6 bases. In germline, CDR1 is SNHLY, CDR2 FYNNEI. The CDR3 region is CASRGYEAFF. The CDR3 nucleotides are TGTGCCAGCAGGGGGTATGAAGCTTTCTTT.

This clonotype was seen more than once but under ten times. This sequence joins TRBV6-5 and TRBJ2-4; perhaps TRBD1 as D (6 bases). The CDR3 covers 16 residues. V was cut by 0 bases and J by 5 bases, with 14 bases left in between. Germline assignment: CDR1 MNHEY and CDR2 SVGAGI. The CDR3 bases are TGTGCCAGCAGTTACTCCCTTACAGGGTCCGAAAACATTCAGTACTTC. This encodes CASSYSLTGSENIQYF.

This chain links TRBV13 with TRBJ2-7; TRBD2 agrees at 10 bases. Germline V lookup: CDR1 PRHDT, CDR2 FYEKMQ (reference sequence). The J segment lost 0 bases and the V segment lost 5 bases, leaving 7 bases of the junction unmatched. The CDR3 has 16 residues. The CDR3 protein is CASSPGLASSSYEQYF. The CDR3 DNA sequence: TGTGCCAGCAGCCCGGGACTAGCGTCAAGCTCCTACGAGCAGTACTTC.

This clonotype showed up just a few times. The V and J genes are TRBV2 and TRBJ1-5; possible D gene TRBD1, 5 bases. CDR1 is SNHLY and CDR2 is FYNNEI in the germline V gene. The CDR3 has 15 amino acids. The V gene lost 3 bases and the J gene lost 0 bases, with 9 bases spanning the gap. The CDR3 region has the DNA TGTGCCAGCAGTGAGGGGGTGTATAGCAATCAGCCCCAGCATTTT. This codes for CASSEGVYSNQPQHF.

This clonotype was seen many times. The rearrangement links TRBV12-3 or TRBV12-4 to TRBJ1-1; D is ambiguous. Trimming removed 3 bases from V and 1 base from J, with 9 bases in between. The CDR3 extends over 14 amino acids. This chain's CDR3 is CASSFRAENTEAFF. The CDR3 bases are TGTGCCAGCAGTTTTAGGGCGGAGAACACTGAAGCTTTCTTT.

Points on this clonotype: The final CDR3 position lacks the conserved phenylalanine or tryptophan, pointing to a likely read error. The V call is TRBV4-3, the J call TRBJ2-1; a weak D match, TRBD1 (6 bases). Trimming took 4 bases from V and 4 from J, leaving 14 bases between them. The CDR3 spans 15 residues. Germline CDR1 reads LGHNA; CDR2 reads YSLEER. The CDR3, as DNA: TGCGCCAGCAGCCTGAAGAGGGACACATACAATGAGCAGTTCTCC. Amino acid sequence: CASSLKRDTYNEQFS.

Worth noting for this clonotype: This may come from a read error, since a much larger clone is one base off. V and J are TRBV6-5 and TRBJ2-2; D gene ambiguous. Germline CDR1 reads MNHEY; CDR2 reads SVGAGI. The CDR3 is 14 amino acids. Trimming took off 3 bases at V and 5 bases at J, with 10 bases between the two ends. The CDR3 DNA reads as TGTGCCAGCAGTTATATAGGCGGAACCGGGGAGCTGTTTTTT. This gives the protein CASSYIGGTGELFF.

This clonotype has just a few counts. The chain recombines TRBV6-5 with TRBJ1-1; no clear D gene. The CDR3 has 15 residues. CDR1 MNHEY and CDR2 SVGAGI come from the germline V gene. Trimming took 1 base from V and 1 from J, leaving 10 bases between them. The CDR3 bases are TGTGCCAGCAGTTACTACGGGGTGGCGAACACTGAAGCTTTCTTT. This sequence encodes CASSYYGVANTEAFF.

The chain carries TRBV14 and TRBJ1-1; unclear D gene. CDR3 length: 14 amino acids. V gave up 2 bases and J gave up 1 base, with 8 bases separating them. Germline V gives CDR1 SGHDN, CDR2 FVKESK. For the CDR3, the DNA is TGTGCCAGCAGCCAATTCTGGGGGAACACTGAAGCTTTCTTT. Its protein is CASSQFWGNTEAFF.

This clonotype was observed at least ten times. This sequence joins TRBV10-3 and TRBJ2-1, with D possibly matching TRBD1 (5 bases). Germline lookup yields CDR1 ENHRY and CDR2 SYGVKD. The V and J ends lost 0 bases and 5 bases respectively, with 14 bases between them. The CDR3 spans 16 residues. The chain's CDR3 is CAISESGARIDNEQFF. The CDR3, as DNA: TGTGCCATCAGTGAGTCAGGGGCACGCATAGACAATGAGCAGTTCTTC.

This rearrangement joins TRBV5-6 to TRBJ2-2; possible D gene TRBD1, 10 bases. The germline V gene encodes CDR1 SGHDT and CDR2 YYEEEE. The CDR3 has 16 residues. V was clipped by 5 bases and J by 3 bases, with 17 bases between them. The CDR3 bases are TGTGCCAGCAGGTCTAGCGGGACAGGGGACACCGGGGAGCTGTTTTTT. This sequence encodes CASRSSGTGDTGELFF.

J is TRBJ2-7 and V is TRBV12-3 or TRBV12-4; a weak D match, TRBD1 (6 bases). The V end lost 6 bases, the J end lost 7 bases, and 16 bases lay between the germline ends. The CDR3 extends over 13 amino acids. CDR3 in DNA: TGTGCCAGCAGCTCTGATGGTAGGGGGGAGCAGTACGTC. Protein product: CASSSDGRGEQYV.

This clonotype turned up a few times. The V and J genes are TRBV7-2 and TRBJ2-1; 9 bases line up with TRBD2. V was clipped by 5 bases and J by 2 bases; unmatched bases: 10. The CDR3 contains 17 residues. Germline loops: CDR1 SGHTA, CDR2 FQGNSA. CDR3: CASSPLASGEPYNEQFF. CDR3 bases: TGTGCCAGCAGCCCGCTTGCTAGCGGGGAGCCCTACAATGAGCAGTTCTTC.

About this clonotype: A read error may be the cause here, since a much bigger clone is one base away. CDR3 region: CASSETLTGPYEQYF. CDR3 sequence (DNA): TGTGCCAGCAGTGAAACGCTTACAGGGCCCTACGAGCAGTACTTC. The chain links TRBV6-1 to TRBJ2-7; D is possibly TRBD1 (6 bases). The CDR3 is 15 amino acids. Germline values: CDR1 MNHNS, CDR2 SASEGT. V lost 2 bases to trimming and J lost 2 bases, with 13 bases between them.

This clonotype was detected a few times. This sequence joins TRBV7-2 and TRBJ1-2, with a possible D match to TRBD1 (6 bases). The CDR3 is made up of 14 amino acids. Per the germline V gene, CDR1 is SGHTA and CDR2 is FQGNSA. The ends were cut back, 4 bases at V and 7 bases at J, with 16 bases in the middle. DNA of the CDR3: TGTGCCAGCAGCTGGGCTTCGGGGGCGAGTGGCTACACCTTC. Amino acid sequence: CASSWASGASGYTF. Full variable domain (outside the CDR3, taken from reference TRBV7-2 and TRBJ1-2): GAGVSQSPSNKVTEKGKDVELRCDPISGHTALYWYRQSLGQGLEFLIYFQGNSAPDKSGLPSDRFSAERTGGSVSTLTIQRTQQEDSAVYLCASSWASGASGYTFGSGTRLTVV.